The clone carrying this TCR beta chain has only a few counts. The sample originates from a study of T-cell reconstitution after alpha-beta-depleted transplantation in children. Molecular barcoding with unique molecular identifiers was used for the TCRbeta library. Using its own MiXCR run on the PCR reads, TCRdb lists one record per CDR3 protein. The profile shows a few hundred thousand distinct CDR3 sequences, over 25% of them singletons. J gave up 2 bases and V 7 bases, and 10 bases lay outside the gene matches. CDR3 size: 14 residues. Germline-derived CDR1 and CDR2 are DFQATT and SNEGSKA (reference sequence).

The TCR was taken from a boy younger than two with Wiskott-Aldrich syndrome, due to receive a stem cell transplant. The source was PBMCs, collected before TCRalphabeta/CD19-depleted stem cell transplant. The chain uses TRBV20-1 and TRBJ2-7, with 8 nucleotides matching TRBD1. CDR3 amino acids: CSVRMDREPYEQYF. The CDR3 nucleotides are TGCAGTGTTCGAATGGACAGGGAGCCCTACGAGCAGTACTTC.